Here is one T cell receptor beta chain with its context. The target of this receptor is not known. Base qualities are not provided; no much larger clone lies one nucleotide away. The immunoSEQ Assay, a bias-controlled multiplex PCR, was used to amplify TCRbeta CDR3 regions from genomic DNA. The authors' analysis ran thus. Within the assay, amplification of reference gene primers was used to estimate how many nucleated cells each sample contained. Sequence reads were collapsed and filtered to measure the absolute abundance of every unique TCRbeta CDR3 rearrangement. For each sample, productive Simpson clonality was calculated by taking the square root of Simpson's diversity index across productive rearrangements. TCRdb provides this immuneACCESS table in a form limited to in-frame rearrangements. Some clones are lacking; in checked studies, under half of them reflect an unresolved V gene, and why the rest are absent is not known. The V and J calls and clone size are taken from that table; D and trimming were inferred from the DNA. Across this sample there are 140,000 or so clones, with over 70% seen only once. The ten largest make up 8.6% of the sample.

Each collaborating institution followed its own protocols to collect whole blood in K2EDTA tubes. For TCRbeta analysis, collaborators shipped samples as frozen whole blood, isolated PBMCs, or DNA extracted from either of those sample types. The data originate from a study of blood T cell repertoires in COVID-19 (dated by TCRdb to the early 2020s). In terms of the full investigation: Samples from collaborators originated in the United States, Italy and Spain and spanned both the acute and convalescent phases of COVID-19. Deeply sampled blood TCRbeta repertoires from subjects exposed to, actively infected with, or recovered from COVID-19 were included in the dataset. The repertoires were released in a freely available public database meant as a resource for research on the immune response to SARS-CoV-2. The material from the prospective study consisted of cDNA or gDNA derived from T cells, B-cell-depleted T cells, or PBMCs. The samples were drawn from two sources: the first 160 participants of the ongoing ImmuneRACE study, and 1,200 or so subjects contributed by 6 global collaborators. Where HLA class I and class II types were available, the types were taken from metadata supplied by the sample provider, not from assay-based typing. A de-identified subject ID, COVID-19 status, age in years and sex were almost always included in the sample metadata. The investigation overall reported the following: How much clinical and demographic metadata was included differed by source and by participant, and the metadata was provided uncurated.

Relative to germline, V is 4 bases shorter and J is 5 bases shorter, with 17 bases between their ends. For CDR1 and CDR2, the germline V gene (reference sequence) lists LGHDT and YNNKEL. Inclusive of the bounding cysteine and phenylalanine, the CDR3 is 15 residues long. The kept DNA is CDR3 alone, 45 bases in frame from the first base. The V and J genes are TRBV3-1 (or the pseudogene TRBV3-2) and TRBJ2-5; the best D guess is TRBD2, with 6 bases matching. The sequence was collected from a man aged 50-59 years with active or convalescent COVID-19. Sample: peripheral blood. DNA sequence: TGTGCCAGCAGCCCCCTTCTCGGGGGTCACGAGACCCAGTACTTC. The translation is CASSPLLGGHETQYF.